The present TCR beta chain was sequenced within a study of blood T cells in healthy people across ages (dated by TCRdb to 2013 to 2016). About the investigation overall: In model experiments, template switching captured about one uniquely barcoded TCR beta cDNA molecule for every two T cells. Four age groups were formed from the donors: young (average approximately 15 years), middle-aged (approximately 41), aged (roughly 58) and long-lived (approximately 80). To avoid experimental bias, donors of different ages were distributed randomly across sequencing lanes. To track age-related changes in TCR beta repertoire diversity, the study relied on deep sequencing normalized with unique cDNA molecular identifiers. For two donors (one aged 18 to 29 and one aged 80 or older), the study analyzed two additional independent replicas of 1 million unique cDNA reads from the same blood draw.

The library was built by means of 5' RACE. The run used an Illumina HiSeq 2500. A second PCR of roughly 7 to 11 cycles was run with a J-beta primer mix and a sample-barcoded 5' primer. A template-switch 5' adaptor carrying 12 random nucleotides introduced a unique molecular identifier onto each TCR beta cDNA molecule. Each sample yielded at least 2.5 million CDR3-containing paired-end reads. First-strand cDNA synthesis was performed from all RNA using the Mint cDNA synthesis kit, with priming by a TRBC-specific oligonucleotide. Following uracil-DNA glycosylase treatment, a first 18-cycle PCR with universal primers M1SS and BC2_uni_R was performed on all cDNA. Turning to the authors' computational methods: Each sample was normalized by randomly selecting 1 million high-quality reads, each carrying a distinct molecular identifier. Reads with shared molecular identifiers were discarded instead of being binned into consensus sequences. MiTCR, run with a Q25 quality threshold and the strictest error-elimination algorithm, handled CDR3 identification, clonotype clustering and error correction. A nonparametric unseen species model using Euler transformation provided a lower-bound estimate of total TCR beta diversity. In TCRdb, the public reads were trimmed at Q25 with fastp and aligned with MiXCR, with productive beta chains retained. Rows are combined by CDR3 protein, so each entry shows the most common genes and DNA. TCRdb, not the original authors, processed these V and J calls. The sample table shows 1,100,000 or so distinct CDR3 sequences, and 40% to 55% are seen once. 15% to 20% of the sample rests with the top ten.

A note on this clonotype: There is no known antigen for this receptor. Base quality data are lacking; no much larger clone is found one base away.

Systemically healthy Caucasian individuals from Russia, some 40 in total and aged about 6 to 95 years, were included as donors. Each donor gave approximately 9.4 milliliters of peripheral blood, drawn into EDTA-treated Vacutainer tubes. PBMCs were isolated by Ficoll-Paque density-gradient centrifugation, with at least 7 million obtained per sample. Total RNA was extracted from PBMCs with Trizol reagent, with at least 6 micrograms obtained per sample. The percentages of naive CD45RAhigh/CD27high T cells were determined by flow cytometry on a PBMC aliquot from every donor. What the study reported, not specific to this receptor: There was a strong correlation between observed TCR beta diversity and the percentage of naive T cells measured by flow cytometry. Observed TCR beta diversity per million T cells fell roughly linearly with age, and a significant reduction was already apparent by age approximately 40. Total diversity estimates from one million sequenced T cells were considered lower bounds and underestimates. Because profiling used bulk unsorted PBMCs, naive and antigen-experienced compartments could not be compared conclusively. Donor CMV infection status was unknown, potentially confounding age-related changes in expanded clonotypes. The long-lived group showed more naive CD4+ T cells, fewer expanded clones and increased TCR diversity than the aged group, suggesting age selection.

The sequenced sample was blood. This receptor was obtained from a woman in her sixties or seventies in good health.

The CDR3 region has the sequence CASSIGGTGFGGKETQYF. The DNA sequence is as follows: TGTGCCAGCAGCATAGGGGGGACCGGGTTTGGCGGAAAAGAGACCCAGTACTTC. The receptor chain draws on TRBV11-1 and TRBJ2-5, with the D assignment possibly TRBD1 or TRBD2, given 6 matching bases for each. From cysteine to phenylalanine, the CDR3 is 18 amino acids long. Of the read, only the CDR3 DNA is kept; its 54 bases are in frame from base 1. V loses 5 bases of germline sequence and J loses 3 bases, and the interval between the two ends is 25 bases. CDR1 and CDR2 (SGHAT, FQDESV) derive from the germline V gene (reference sequence).